The TCR beta chain described here comes from a study of cytomegalovirus exposure and HLA in healthy donors. Study results and caveats: What a later analysis showed was that several of the most significant clusters appeared linked to common viral pathogens.

PCR primers comprised 60 Vbeta and 13 Jbeta primers. Profiled with immunoSEQ multiplex PCR; TCRdb holds only in-frame clones, not every one. The repertoire holds approximately 160,000 clones, 68% seen once, with 1.1% to 1.5% in the top ten. V was clipped by 3 bases and J by 2 bases, with 7 bases between them. Per germline, CDR1 LGHNT and CDR2 FRNRAP. The CDR3 length is 14 residues. On this clone itself: The antigen is unknown.

The TCR was taken from a man in his forties or fifties in good health and CMV-seronegative. The sequenced sample was PBMCs. The rearrangement uses TRBV12-5 and TRBJ2-2; D may be TRBD2 (5 bases). CDR3 bases: TGTGCTAGTGGTTTAGAGGGAAACACCGGGGAGCTGTTTTTT. Translated: CASGLEGNTGELFF.